Sequencing of this TCR beta chain was carried out in a study of radiotherapy plus CTLA-4 blockade in lung cancer. On this clone itself: Antigen specificity is unknown.

Regarding the study as a whole: Some TCR clones had been derived from tumors. These clones expanded in peripheral blood after radiotherapy plus ipilimumab.

Germline CDR1 reads LNHNV; CDR2 reads YYDKDF (reference sequence). The CDR3 has 16 residues. Losses at the gene ends were 3 bases for V and 4 bases for J; bases not matched to a gene: 10. Repertoires were generated with immunoSEQ multiplex PCR, while TCRdb's copy carries only in-frame clones and drops some. The repertoire consists of under 110,000 clones, with 85% to 90% occurring once and the leading ten covering 2% to 3%. Patients with chemo-refractory metastatic non-small-cell lung cancer received focal radiation plus CTLA-4 blockade with ipilimumab. The gene calls are TRBV15 and TRBJ1-1, with 8 bases identical to TRBD1. This TCR was recovered from a human donor with non-small cell lung cancer that progressed on radiotherapy plus ipilimumab. Some clones in this sample may be carry-over from other donors' samples. Source: peripheral blood, taken from a patient treated with radiotherapy plus ipilimumab. The CDR3 region has the DNA TGTGCCACCAGCAGCGGACAGGGAGGGGAGGTCACTGAAGCTTTCTTT. Its protein is CATSSGQGGEVTEAFF.